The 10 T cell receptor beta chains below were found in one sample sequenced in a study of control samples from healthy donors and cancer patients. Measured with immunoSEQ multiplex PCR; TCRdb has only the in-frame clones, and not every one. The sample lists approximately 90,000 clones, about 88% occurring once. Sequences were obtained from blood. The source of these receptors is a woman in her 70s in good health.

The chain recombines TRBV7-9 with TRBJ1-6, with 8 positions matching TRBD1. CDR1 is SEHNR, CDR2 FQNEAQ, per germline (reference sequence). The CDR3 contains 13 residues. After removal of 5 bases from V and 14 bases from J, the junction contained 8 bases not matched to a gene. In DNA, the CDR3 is TGTGCCAGCAGCACCGGACAGGGACCGGCCCTCCACTTT. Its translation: CASSTGQGPALHF.

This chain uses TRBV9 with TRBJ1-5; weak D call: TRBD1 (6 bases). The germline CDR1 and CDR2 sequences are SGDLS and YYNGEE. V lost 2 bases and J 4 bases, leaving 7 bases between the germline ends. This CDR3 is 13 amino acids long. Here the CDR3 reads CASSVQGNQPQHF. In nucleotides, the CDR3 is TGTGCCAGCAGCGTGCAGGGGAATCAGCCCCAGCATTTT.

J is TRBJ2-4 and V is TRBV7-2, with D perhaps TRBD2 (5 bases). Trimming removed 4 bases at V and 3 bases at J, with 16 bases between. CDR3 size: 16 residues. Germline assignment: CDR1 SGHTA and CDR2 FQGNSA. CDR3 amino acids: CASSSAGSVVKNIQYF. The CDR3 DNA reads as TGTGCCAGCAGCTCGGCGGGCTCGGTGGTCAAAAACATTCAGTACTTC.

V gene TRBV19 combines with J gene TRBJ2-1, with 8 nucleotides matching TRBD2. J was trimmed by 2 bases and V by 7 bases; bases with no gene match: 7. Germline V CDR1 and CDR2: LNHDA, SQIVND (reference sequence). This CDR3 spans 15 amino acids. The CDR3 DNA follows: TGTGCCAGTACCCCTAGGCGGGAGGCCTACAATGAGCAGTTCTTC. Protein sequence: CASTPRREAYNEQFF.

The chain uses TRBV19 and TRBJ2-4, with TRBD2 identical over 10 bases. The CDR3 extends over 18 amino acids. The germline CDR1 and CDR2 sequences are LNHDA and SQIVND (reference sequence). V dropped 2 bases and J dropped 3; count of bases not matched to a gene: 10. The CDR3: CASSIPERGGFYKNIQYF. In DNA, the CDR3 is TGTGCCAGTAGTATACCCGAGCGGGGGGGCTTTTACAAAAACATTCAGTACTTC. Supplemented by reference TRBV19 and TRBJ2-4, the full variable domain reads DGGITQSPKYLFRKEGQNVTLSCEQNLNHDAMYWYRQDPGQGLRLIYYSQIVNDFQKGDIAEGYSVSREKKESFPLTVTSAQKNPTAFYLCASSIPERGGFYKNIQYFGAGTRLSVL.

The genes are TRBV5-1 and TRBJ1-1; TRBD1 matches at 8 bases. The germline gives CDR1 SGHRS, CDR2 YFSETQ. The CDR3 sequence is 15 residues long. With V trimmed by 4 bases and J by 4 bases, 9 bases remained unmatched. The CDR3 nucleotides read TGCGCCAGCAGCCTAGGACAGGGTATCGGCACTGAAGCTTTCTTT. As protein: CASSLGQGIGTEAFF.

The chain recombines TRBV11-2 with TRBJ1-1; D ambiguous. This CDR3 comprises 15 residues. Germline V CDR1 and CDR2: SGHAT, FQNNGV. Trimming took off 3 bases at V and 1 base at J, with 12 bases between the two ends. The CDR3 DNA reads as TGTGCCAGCAGCTTTGGGGAATATGGGAACACTGAAGCTTTCTTT. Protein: CASSFGEYGNTEAFF.

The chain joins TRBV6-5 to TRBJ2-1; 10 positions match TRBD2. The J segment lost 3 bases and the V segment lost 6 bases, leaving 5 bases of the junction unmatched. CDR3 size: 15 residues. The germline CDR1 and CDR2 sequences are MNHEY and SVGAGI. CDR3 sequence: CASRIAGGNYNEQFF. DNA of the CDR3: TGTGCCAGCAGGATAGCGGGAGGCAACTACAATGAGCAGTTCTTC.

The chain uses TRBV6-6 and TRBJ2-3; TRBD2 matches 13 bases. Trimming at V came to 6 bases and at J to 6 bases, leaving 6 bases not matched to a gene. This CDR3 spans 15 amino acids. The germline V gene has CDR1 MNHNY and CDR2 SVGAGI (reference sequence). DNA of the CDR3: TGTGCCAGCAGAACTAGCGGGGGGGCCGGTGATACGCAGTATTTT. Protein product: CASRTSGGAGDTQYF.

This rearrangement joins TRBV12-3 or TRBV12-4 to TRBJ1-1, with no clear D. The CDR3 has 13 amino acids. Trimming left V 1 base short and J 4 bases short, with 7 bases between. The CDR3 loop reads CASSLGVVTEAFF. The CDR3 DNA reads TGTGCCAGCAGTTTAGGAGTTGTCACTGAAGCTTTCTTT.